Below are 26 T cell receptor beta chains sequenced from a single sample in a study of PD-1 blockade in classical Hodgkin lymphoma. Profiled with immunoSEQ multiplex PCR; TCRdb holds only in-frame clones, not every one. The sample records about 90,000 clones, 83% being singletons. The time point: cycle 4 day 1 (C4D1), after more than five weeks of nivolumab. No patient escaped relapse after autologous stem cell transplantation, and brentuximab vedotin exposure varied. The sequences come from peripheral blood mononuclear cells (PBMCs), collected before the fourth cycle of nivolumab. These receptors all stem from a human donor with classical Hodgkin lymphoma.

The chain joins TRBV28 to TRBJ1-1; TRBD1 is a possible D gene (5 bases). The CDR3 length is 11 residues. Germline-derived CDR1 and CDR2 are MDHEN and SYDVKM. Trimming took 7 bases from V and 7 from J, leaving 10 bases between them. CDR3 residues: CASTLRGEAFF. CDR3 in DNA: TGTGCCAGCACTCTAAGGGGTGAAGCTTTCTTT.

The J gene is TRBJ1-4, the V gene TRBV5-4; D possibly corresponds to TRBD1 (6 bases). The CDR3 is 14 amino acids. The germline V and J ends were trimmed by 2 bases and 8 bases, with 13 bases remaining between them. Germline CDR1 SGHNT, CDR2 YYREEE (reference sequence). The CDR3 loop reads CASSLQGFREKLFF. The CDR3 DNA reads TGTGCCAGCAGCTTACAGGGTTTTCGAGAAAAACTGTTTTTT.

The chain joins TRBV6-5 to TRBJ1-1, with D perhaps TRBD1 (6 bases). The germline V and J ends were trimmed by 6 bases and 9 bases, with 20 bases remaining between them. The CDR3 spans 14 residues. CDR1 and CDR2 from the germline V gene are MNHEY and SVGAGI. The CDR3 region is CASRRQVGLSKAFF. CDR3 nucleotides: TGTGCCAGCAGAAGACAGGTTGGCCTTTCGAAAGCTTTCTTT.

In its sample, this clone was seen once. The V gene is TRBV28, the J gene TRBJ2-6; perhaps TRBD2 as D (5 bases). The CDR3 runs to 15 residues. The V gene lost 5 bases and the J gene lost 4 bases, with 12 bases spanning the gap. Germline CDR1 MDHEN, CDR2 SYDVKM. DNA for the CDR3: TGTGCCAGCAGTCCCCCGGGGATCGGGGCCAACGTCCTGACTTTC. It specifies CASSPPGIGANVLTF.

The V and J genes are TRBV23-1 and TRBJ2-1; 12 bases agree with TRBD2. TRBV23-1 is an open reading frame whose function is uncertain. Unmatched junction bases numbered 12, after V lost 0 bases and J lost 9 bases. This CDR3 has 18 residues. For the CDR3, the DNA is TGCGCCAGCAGTCAATCTCTTGGACTAGCGGGACTCCATGGTGAGCAGTTCTTC. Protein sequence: CASSQSLGLAGLHGEQFF.

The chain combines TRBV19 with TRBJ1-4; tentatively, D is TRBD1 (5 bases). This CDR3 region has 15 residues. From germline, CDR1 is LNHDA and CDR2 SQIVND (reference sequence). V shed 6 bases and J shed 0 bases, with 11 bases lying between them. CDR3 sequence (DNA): TGTGCCAGTAGGGACGGGGCTGCAACTAATGAAAAACTGTTTTTT. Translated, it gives CASRDGAATNEKLFF.

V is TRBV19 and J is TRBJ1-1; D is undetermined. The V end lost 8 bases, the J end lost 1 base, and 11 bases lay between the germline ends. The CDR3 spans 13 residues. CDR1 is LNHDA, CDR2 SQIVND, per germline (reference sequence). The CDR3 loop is CASSPKSNTEAFF. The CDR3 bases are TGTGCCAGTTCCCCCAAGTCGAACACTGAAGCTTTCTTT.

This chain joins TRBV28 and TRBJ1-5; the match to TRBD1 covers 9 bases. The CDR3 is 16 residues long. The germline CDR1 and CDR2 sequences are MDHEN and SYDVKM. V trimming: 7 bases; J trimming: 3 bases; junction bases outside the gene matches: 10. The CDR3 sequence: CASTQVGTGFNQPQHF. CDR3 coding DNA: TGTGCCAGCACTCAAGTGGGGACAGGGTTCAATCAGCCCCAGCATTTT. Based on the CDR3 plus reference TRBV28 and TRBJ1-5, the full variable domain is DVKVTQSSRYLVKRTGEKVFLECVQDMDHENMFWYRQDPGLGLRLIYFSYDVKMKEKGDIPEGYSVSREKKERFSLILESASTNQTSMYLCASTQVGTGFNQPQHFGDGTRLSIL.

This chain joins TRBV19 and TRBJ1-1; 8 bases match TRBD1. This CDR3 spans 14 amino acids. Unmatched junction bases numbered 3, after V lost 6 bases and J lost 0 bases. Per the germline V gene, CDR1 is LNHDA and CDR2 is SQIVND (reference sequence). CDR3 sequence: CASSWTGMNTEAFF. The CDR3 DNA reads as TGTGCCAGTAGCTGGACAGGGATGAACACTGAAGCTTTCTTT.

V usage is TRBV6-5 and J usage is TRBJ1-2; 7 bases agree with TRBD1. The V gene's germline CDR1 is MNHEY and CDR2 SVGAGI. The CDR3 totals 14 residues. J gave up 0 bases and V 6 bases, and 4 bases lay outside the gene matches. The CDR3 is CASRGTEANYGYTF. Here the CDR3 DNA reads TGTGCCAGCAGGGGGACAGAAGCTAACTATGGCTACACCTTC.

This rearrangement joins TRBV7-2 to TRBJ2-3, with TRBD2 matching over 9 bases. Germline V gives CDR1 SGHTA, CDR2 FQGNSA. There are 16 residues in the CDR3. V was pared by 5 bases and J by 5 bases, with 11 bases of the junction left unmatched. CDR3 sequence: CASSRYRREGKDTQYF. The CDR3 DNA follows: TGTGCCAGCAGCCGATACAGGCGGGAGGGCAAAGATACGCAGTATTTT.

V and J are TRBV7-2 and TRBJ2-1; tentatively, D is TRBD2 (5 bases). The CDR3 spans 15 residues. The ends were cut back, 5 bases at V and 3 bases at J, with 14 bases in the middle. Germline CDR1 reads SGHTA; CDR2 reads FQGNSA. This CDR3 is CASSPNPSSYNEQFF. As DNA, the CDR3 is TGTGCCAGCAGCCCCAACCCTAGCAGCTACAATGAGCAGTTCTTC.

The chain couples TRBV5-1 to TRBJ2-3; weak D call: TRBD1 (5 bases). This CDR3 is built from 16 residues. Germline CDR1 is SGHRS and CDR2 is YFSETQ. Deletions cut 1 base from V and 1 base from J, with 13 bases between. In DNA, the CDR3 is TGCGCCAGCAGCTTGTTCGGGCAGGGCGGCACAGATACGCAGTATTTT. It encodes CASSLFGQGGTDTQYF.

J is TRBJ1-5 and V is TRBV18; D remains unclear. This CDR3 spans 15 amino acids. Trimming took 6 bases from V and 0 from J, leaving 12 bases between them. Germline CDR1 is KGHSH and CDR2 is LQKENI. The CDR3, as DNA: TGTGCCAGCTCGACCAGTCCTGGTAGCAATCAGCCCCAGCATTTT. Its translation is CASSTSPGSNQPQHF.

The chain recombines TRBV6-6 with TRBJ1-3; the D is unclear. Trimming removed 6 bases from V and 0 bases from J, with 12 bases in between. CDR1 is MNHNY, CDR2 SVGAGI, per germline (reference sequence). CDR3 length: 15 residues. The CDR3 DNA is TGTGCCAGCAGCCTACTGGGGTCCTCTGGAAACACCATATATTTT. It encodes CASSLLGSSGNTIYF.

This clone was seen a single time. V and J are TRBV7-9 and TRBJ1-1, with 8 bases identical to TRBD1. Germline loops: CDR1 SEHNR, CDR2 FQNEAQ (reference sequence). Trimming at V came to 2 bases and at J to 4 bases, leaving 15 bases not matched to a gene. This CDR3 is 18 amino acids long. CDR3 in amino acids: CASSLLVRRTGRGTEAFF. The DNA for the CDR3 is TGTGCCAGCAGCTTACTGGTACGAAGGACAGGGCGGGGCACTGAAGCTTTCTTT.

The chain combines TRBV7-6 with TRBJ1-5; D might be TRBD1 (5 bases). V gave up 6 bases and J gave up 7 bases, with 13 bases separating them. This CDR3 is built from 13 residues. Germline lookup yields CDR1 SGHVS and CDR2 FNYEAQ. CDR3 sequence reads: CASSVGVGQPQHF. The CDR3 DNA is TGTGCCAGCAGTGTAGGGGTCGGGCAGCCCCAGCATTTT.

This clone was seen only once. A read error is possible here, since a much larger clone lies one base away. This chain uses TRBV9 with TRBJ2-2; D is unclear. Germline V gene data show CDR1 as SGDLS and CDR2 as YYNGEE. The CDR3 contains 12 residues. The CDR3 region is CTSSVSTGELFF. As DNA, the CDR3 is TGTACCAGCAGCGTATCCACCGGGGAGCTGTTTTTT.

The CDR3 reads CASSWVLVSDTEAFF. DNA of the CDR3: TGTGCCAGCAGCTGGGTCTTGGTGTCGGACACTGAAGCTTTCTTT. V gene TRBV5-8 combines with J gene TRBJ1-1; D ambiguous. Germline CDR1 and CDR2: SGHTS and YDEGEE. This CDR3 is 15 amino acids long. Trimming took 3 bases from V and 3 from J, leaving 15 bases between them.

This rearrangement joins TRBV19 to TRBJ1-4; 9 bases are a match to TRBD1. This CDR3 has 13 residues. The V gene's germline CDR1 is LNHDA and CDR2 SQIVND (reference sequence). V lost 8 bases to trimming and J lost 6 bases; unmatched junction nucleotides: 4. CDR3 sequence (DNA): TGTGCCAGTGGGGACAGGGATTATGAAAAACTGTTTTTT. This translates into CASGDRDYEKLFF.

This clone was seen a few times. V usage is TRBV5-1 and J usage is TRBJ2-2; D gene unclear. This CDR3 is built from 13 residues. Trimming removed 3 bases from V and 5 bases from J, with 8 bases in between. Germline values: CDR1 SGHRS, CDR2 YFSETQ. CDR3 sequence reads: CASSYDWTGELFF. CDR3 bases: TGCGCCAGCAGCTACGACTGGACCGGGGAGCTGTTTTTT.

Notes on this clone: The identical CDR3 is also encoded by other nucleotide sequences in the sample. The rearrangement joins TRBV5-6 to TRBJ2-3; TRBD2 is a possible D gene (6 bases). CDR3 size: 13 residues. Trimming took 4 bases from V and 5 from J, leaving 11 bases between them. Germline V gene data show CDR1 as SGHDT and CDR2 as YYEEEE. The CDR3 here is CASSPTGVDTQYF. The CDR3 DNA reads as TGTGCCAGCAGCCCGACGGGGGTAGATACGCAGTATTTT.

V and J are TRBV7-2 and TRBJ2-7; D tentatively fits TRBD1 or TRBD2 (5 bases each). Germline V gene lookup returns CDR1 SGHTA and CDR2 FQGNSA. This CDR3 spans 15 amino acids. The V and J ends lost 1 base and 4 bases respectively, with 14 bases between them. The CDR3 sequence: CASSLEVVGRYEQYF. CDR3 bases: TGTGCCAGCAGCTTAGAGGTGGTGGGACGATACGAGCAGTACTTC.

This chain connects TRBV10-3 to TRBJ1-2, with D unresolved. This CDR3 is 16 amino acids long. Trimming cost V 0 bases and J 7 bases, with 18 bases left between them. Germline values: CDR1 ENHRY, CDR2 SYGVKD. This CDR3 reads CAISESAGNPFGGYTF. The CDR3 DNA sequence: TGTGCCATCAGTGAGTCGGCGGGGAACCCTTTTGGTGGCTACACCTTC.

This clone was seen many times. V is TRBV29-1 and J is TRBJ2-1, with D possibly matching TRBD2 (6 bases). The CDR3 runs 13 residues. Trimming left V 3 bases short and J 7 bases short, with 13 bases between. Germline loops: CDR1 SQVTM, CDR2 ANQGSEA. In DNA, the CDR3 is TGCAGCGTTGACGGCGGGATGAGAAATGAGCAGTTCTTC. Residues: CSVDGGMRNEQFF.

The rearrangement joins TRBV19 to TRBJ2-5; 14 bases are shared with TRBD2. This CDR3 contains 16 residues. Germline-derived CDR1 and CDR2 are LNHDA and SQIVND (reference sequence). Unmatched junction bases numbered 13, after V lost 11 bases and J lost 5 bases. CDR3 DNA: TGTGCCGCCGGACTAGCGGGAGGTGTAGGGTTGGAGACCCAGTACTTC. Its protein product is CAAGLAGGVGLETQYF.